One and the same sample provided the 17 T cell receptor beta chains below, sequenced in a study of regulatory T cells in long-lasting Graves disease. Building the TCR beta libraries relied on iRepertoire HTBI primers, and CDR3 regions underwent Arm-PCR. TCRdb analysed the multiplex PCR reads with MiXCR anew, one entry per CDR3 protein. There are roughly 610,000 distinct CDR3 sequences in the sample; roughly 15% occur only once, and around a sixth lies in the top ten. Time point reported: newly diagnosed GD, antithyroid drugs for less than 3 months. The authors made the TCR library using RNA they extracted from PBMCs. The same sample was also used in a study of T cells in Graves' hyperthyroidism and ophthalmopathy.

Specimen: peripheral blood mononuclear cells (PBMCs), collected at new diagnosis, from a patient treated with antithyroid drugs. The receptors shown here come from a woman in her twenties or thirties with Graves disease.

This clonotype was seen repeatedly, ten times or more. The V gene is TRBV7-2, the J gene TRBJ2-7, with TRBD1 matching 11 bases. V was clipped by 8 bases and J by 3 bases; unmatched bases: 15. This CDR3 comprises 17 residues. In germline, CDR1 is SGHTA, CDR2 FQGNSA. CDR3 bases: TGTGCCAGCGGCCTAAGGGCTTCCGGGACAGGGGGCTACGAGCAGTACTTC. Its translation is CASGLRASGTGGYEQYF.

The sample holds a few counts of this clonotype. This chain uses TRBV5-1 with TRBJ2-7; TRBD1 agrees at 8 bases. The J segment lost 7 bases and the V segment lost 5 bases, leaving 14 bases of the junction unmatched. The germline CDR1 and CDR2 sequences are SGHRS and YFSETQ. This CDR3 contains 15 residues. The CDR3 loop reads CASSSGGSPNVEQYF. In nucleotides, the CDR3 is TGCGCCAGCAGTTCAGGGGGCTCCCCAAATGTGGAGCAGTACTTC.

This clonotype has more than one count but fewer than ten. The rearrangement joins TRBV18 to TRBJ2-7; 8 bases map to TRBD2. Germline V CDR1 and CDR2: KGHSH, LQKENI. J gave up 6 bases and V 3 bases, and 10 bases lay outside the gene matches. This CDR3 contains 15 residues. The CDR3 region has the DNA TGTGCCAGCTCACCCCTGACCGGGACTAGAGGCGAGCAGTACTTC. Protein sequence: CASSPLTGTRGEQYF.

This clonotype was observed a handful of times. J is TRBJ1-5 and V is TRBV7-2; D is ambiguous. The CDR3 is 15 residues long. CDR1 SGHTA and CDR2 FQGNSA come from the germline V gene. Trimming pared 2 bases from V and 4 bases from J, leaving 12 bases between. The CDR3 region has the DNA TGTGCCAGCAGCTTAATGGGTTTTGGAAATCAGCCCCAGCATTTT. The encoded protein is CASSLMGFGNQPQHF.

This clonotype was counted only a few times. This rearrangement joins TRBV18 to TRBJ1-5; 11 bases agree with TRBD1. CDR1 KGHSH and CDR2 LQKENI come from the germline V gene. Germline trimming cut 3 bases from V and 4 bases from J; bases unmatched to any gene: 5. The CDR3 length is 16 residues. The CDR3 bases are TGTGCCAGCTCACCTTACGGGACAGGGGGGAATCAGCCCCAGCATTTT. Translation gives CASSPYGTGGNQPQHF.

The chain links TRBV6-1 to TRBJ1-5; 8 positions agree with TRBD1. V was clipped by 5 bases and J by 0 bases; unmatched bases: 6. CDR3 length equals 16 residues. Germline CDR1 is MNHNS and CDR2 is SASEGT. This chain's CDR3 is CASSRDGTGSNQPQHF. The DNA of the CDR3 is TGTGCCAGCAGTAGAGACGGGACAGGTAGCAATCAGCCCCAGCATTTT.

Only a few counts were recorded for this clonotype. The rearrangement links TRBV6-5 to TRBJ2-7; D is unclear. Germline V CDR1 and CDR2: MNHEY, SVGAGI. Trimming cost V 0 bases and J 4 bases, with 10 bases left between them. CDR3 length: 14 amino acids. The CDR3 region has the DNA TGTGCCAGCAGTTACTCAAGCAGAGAGTACGAGCAGTACTTC. This codes for CASSYSSREYEQYF.

The chain links TRBV19 to TRBJ2-1; 7 bases align to TRBD2. The junction had 5 bases not matched to a gene; V was cut back by 3 bases and J by 0 bases. The CDR3 is 16 residues long. Germline V gene lookup returns CDR1 LNHDA and CDR2 SQIVND (reference sequence). The chain's CDR3 is CASSISGGGSYNEQFF. The CDR3 DNA reads as TGTGCCAGTAGTATTAGTGGGGGGGGCTCCTACAATGAGCAGTTCTTC. Based on the CDR3 plus reference TRBV19 and TRBJ2-1, the full variable domain is DGGITQSPKYLFRKEGQNVTLSCEQNLNHDAMYWYRQDPGQGLRLIYYSQIVNDFQKGDIAEGYSVSREKKESFPLTVTSAQKNPTAFYLCASSISGGGSYNEQFFGPGTRLTVL.

The table lists this clonotype with many counts. The chain combines TRBV2 with TRBJ2-2; D not certain. Germline V gene sequence: CDR1 SNHLY, CDR2 FYNNEI. Between the trimmed V and J ends, which lost 7 bases and 0 bases, there was a span of 9 bases. This CDR3 has 14 amino acids. CDR3 in DNA: TGTGCCAGCAAAACAGATGCGAACACCGGGGAGCTGTTTTTT. The encoded protein is CASKTDANTGELFF. The whole variable domain, filled in from reference TRBV2 and TRBJ2-2, reads EPEVTQTPSHQVTQMGQEVILRCVPISNHLYFYWYRQILGQKVEFLVSFYNNEISEKSEIFDDQFSVERPDGSNFTLKIRSTKLEDSAMYFCASKTDANTGELFFGEGSRLTVL.

V gene TRBV5-4 combines with J gene TRBJ2-5, with unresolved D. The CDR3 contains 14 residues. The V end lost 3 bases, the J end lost 2 bases, and 11 bases lay between the germline ends. The V gene's germline CDR1 is SGHNT and CDR2 YYREEE (reference sequence). CDR3 sequence: CASSSPDDQETQYF. The CDR3 DNA sequence: TGTGCCAGCAGCTCCCCCGATGATCAAGAGACCCAGTACTTC. The variable domain in full, completed from reference TRBV5-4 and TRBJ2-5, reads ETGVTQSPTHLIKTRGQQVTLRCSSQSGHNTVSWYQQALGQGPQFIFQYYREEENGRGNFPPRFSGLQFPNYSSELNVNALELDDSALYLCASSSPDDQETQYFGPGTRLLVL.

This clonotype was seen many times. The chain joins TRBV7-2 to TRBJ1-2; D may be TRBD1 (5 bases). Germline loops: CDR1 SGHTA, CDR2 FQGNSA. The CDR3 consists of 17 residues. V lost 3 bases and J lost 2, with 19 bases in between. In DNA form, the CDR3 reads TGTGCCAGCAGCTTGGGTAGGGTCCGGACACTGAACTATGGCTACACCTTC. Amino acid sequence: CASSLGRVRTLNYGYTF. Filled out from reference TRBV7-2 and TRBJ1-2, the complete variable domain reads GAGVSQSPSNKVTEKGKDVELRCDPISGHTALYWYRQSLGQGLEFLIYFQGNSAPDKSGLPSDRFSAERTGGSVSTLTIQRTQQEDSAVYLCASSLGRVRTLNYGYTFGSGTRLTVV.

This clonotype was detected many times. V usage is TRBV4-2 and J usage is TRBJ2-5, with 7 nucleotides matching TRBD1. The trim removed 1 base at V and 4 bases at J, leaving 6 bases unmatched. CDR1 is LGHNA and CDR2 is YNFKEQ in the germline V gene. This CDR3 has 15 residues. The CDR3 sequence: CASSQGAGGVETQYF. As DNA, the CDR3 is TGTGCCAGCAGCCAAGGAGCAGGGGGTGTAGAGACCCAGTACTTC.

This clonotype appeared many times. The J gene is TRBJ2-6, the V gene TRBV2, with D maybe TRBD2 (5 bases). The V end lost 4 bases, the J end lost 2 bases, and 9 bases lay between the germline ends. Looked up from germline, CDR1 is SNHLY and CDR2 is FYNNEI. This CDR3 spans 15 amino acids. CDR3 nucleotide sequence: TGTGCCAGCAGTGTCGGAGGAACTGGGGCCAACGTCCTGACTTTC. The encoded protein is CASSVGGTGANVLTF.

This clonotype has more than one count but fewer than ten. The V gene is TRBV12-5, the J gene TRBJ1-1, with no clear D. The V gene's germline CDR1 is LGHNT and CDR2 FRNRAP. V gave up 6 bases and J gave up 4 bases, with 12 bases separating them. There are 13 residues in the CDR3. In DNA, the CDR3 is TGTGCTAGTGGAGTCGAATTCCGCACTGAAGCTTTCTTT. Its translation is CASGVEFRTEAFF.

This clonotype has only a few counts. CDR3 protein: CASSPLDTNYGYTF. The CDR3 region has the DNA TGTGCCAGCTCACCATTAGACACTAACTATGGCTACACCTTC. The V call is TRBV18, the J call TRBJ1-2; D ambiguous. CDR3 length equals 14 residues. Germline assignment: CDR1 KGHSH and CDR2 LQKENI. The V end lost 2 bases, the J end lost 0 bases, and 7 bases lay between the germline ends.

The table lists this clonotype with a few counts. CDR3 protein: CATSNFKETDTQYF. CDR3 nucleotide sequence: TGTGCCACCAGCAATTTTAAAGAAACAGATACGCAGTATTTT. The gene calls are TRBV15 and TRBJ2-3; D remains ambiguous. V lost 4 bases to trimming and J lost 3 bases, with 11 bases between them. The CDR3 is 14 residues long. CDR1 LNHNV and CDR2 YYDKDF come from the germline V gene (reference sequence).

The sample holds a few counts of this clonotype. The chain combines TRBV10-3 with TRBJ1-2, with a weak D call TRBD1 (5 bases). CDR1 ENHRY and CDR2 SYGVKD come from the germline V gene. V was clipped by 5 bases and J by 5 bases, with 18 bases between them. The CDR3 is 15 residues long. In nucleotides, the CDR3 is TGTGCCATCAGTCCGTCCCGGGACCAGGGATATGGCTACACCTTC. Its translation is CAISPSRDQGYGYTF.